These 8 T cell receptor beta chains originate from one sample sequenced in a study of cytomegalovirus exposure and HLA in healthy donors. PCR employed 60 Vbeta and 13 Jbeta primers. Some clones are missing from TCRdb's copy, which holds only in-frame ones; the method was immunoSEQ multiplex PCR. Of tens of thousands of clones in the sample, around three quarters were seen once. Source material: PBMCs. All receptors derive from a man in his thirties or forties in good health and CMV-seronegative.

The chain links TRBV27 to TRBJ1-2, with 7 bases aligning to TRBD1. The CDR3 covers 15 residues. CDR1 and CDR2 (germline): MNHEY, SMNVEV (reference sequence). V gave up 0 bases and J gave up 5 bases; unmatched junction bases: 6. CDR3 sequence (DNA): TGTGCCAGCAGTTTATCACAGGGGTCCTCGTATGGCTACACCTTC. The encoded protein is CASSLSQGSSYGYTF.

This chain links TRBV7-6 with TRBJ1-2, with D possibly matching TRBD1 (5 bases). From germline, CDR1 is SGHVS and CDR2 FNYEAQ. The CDR3 totals 15 residues. Trimming removed 2 bases at V and 1 base at J, with 11 bases between. DNA of the CDR3: TGTGCCAGCAGCTTAAGGTCAGGGTATAACTATGGCTACACCTTC. This sequence encodes CASSLRSGYNYGYTF. Filled out from reference TRBV7-6 and TRBJ1-2, the complete variable domain reads GAGVSQSPRYKVTKRGQDVALRCDPISGHVSLYWYRQALGQGPEFLTYFNYEAQQDKSGLPNDRFSAERPEGSISTLTIQRTEQRDSAMYRCASSLRSGYNYGYTFGSGTRLTVV.

The rearrangement joins TRBV7-6 to TRBJ1-2, with a weak D call TRBD1 (5 bases). V shed 4 bases and J shed 4 bases, with 19 bases lying between them. The CDR3 loop spans 16 amino acids. CDR1 SGHVS and CDR2 FNYEAQ come from the germline V gene. CDR3 sequence reads: CASSSDPGTRGYGYTF. The DNA of the CDR3 is TGTGCCAGCAGCTCCGATCCTGGGACTCGAGGCTATGGCTACACCTTC.

The CDR3 sequence is CASPVGFPHCEQYV. CDR3 in DNA: TGCGCCAGTCCGGTCGGGTTTCCTCATTGCGAGCAGTACGTC. This rearrangement joins TRBV5-1 to TRBJ2-7; no reliable D call. CDR3 length: 14 residues. CDR1 and CDR2 (germline): SGHRS, YFSETQ. The V end was cut by 8 bases, the J end by 6 bases, with 21 bases between.

This clone was seen a handful of times. The rearrangement links TRBV5-1 to TRBJ1-4; D is perhaps TRBD1 (6 bases). The V end was cut by 2 bases, the J end by 8 bases, with 16 bases between. Per the germline V gene, CDR1 is SGHRS and CDR2 is YFSETQ. This CDR3 is built from 15 residues. As DNA, the CDR3 is TGCGCCAGCAGCTTTTCCGACAGGCTAGAGGAAAAACTGTTTTTT. This translates into CASSFSDRLEEKLFF.

The CDR3 nucleotides read TGTGCCAGCAGCGCGAGACCGGGACAGTCCTACGAGCAGTACTTC. Amino acid sequence: CASSARPGQSYEQYF. The chain uses TRBV7-2 and TRBJ2-7; 7 bases match TRBD1. The CDR3 is made up of 15 amino acids. J lost 1 base, V lost 5 bases, and 8 bases had no gene match. CDR1 and CDR2 from the germline V gene are SGHTA and FQGNSA. The full variable domain, in which reference TRBV7-2 and TRBJ2-7 provide the parts outside the CDR3, is GAGVSQSPSNKVTEKGKDVELRCDPISGHTALYWYRQSLGQGLEFLIYFQGNSAPDKSGLPSDRFSAERTGGSVSTLTIQRTQQEDSAVYLCASSARPGQSYEQYFGPGTRLTVT.

This clone was seen only once. The chain has TRBV13 and TRBJ1-5; 8 bases map to TRBD1. CDR1 PRHDT and CDR2 FYEKMQ come from the germline V gene (reference sequence). The CDR3 is made up of 17 amino acids. V shed 5 bases, J shed 0 bases, and the junction held 9 bases outside the gene matches. CDR3 sequence reads: CASSAPTGDFSNQPQHF. The CDR3 nucleotides read TGTGCCAGCAGCGCCCCGACAGGGGACTTTAGCAATCAGCCCCAGCATTTT.

The CDR3 bases are TGTGCCAGTAGACGGACTTCAACTAATGAAAAACTGTTTTTT. The encoded protein is CASRRTSTNEKLFF. This rearrangement joins TRBV19 to TRBJ1-4, with D hard to call. Germline V lookup: CDR1 LNHDA, CDR2 SQIVND (reference sequence). This CDR3 has 14 amino acids. The V gene lost 6 bases and the J gene lost 0 bases, with 8 bases spanning the gap. Together with reference TRBV19 and TRBJ1-4, the CDR3 gives the full variable domain: DGGITQSPKYLFRKEGQNVTLSCEQNLNHDAMYWYRQDPGQGLRLIYYSQIVNDFQKGDIAEGYSVSREKKESFPLTVTSAQKNPTAFYLCASRRTSTNEKLFFGSGTQLSVL.